The next 16 T cell receptor beta chains were all read from a single sample in a study of Japanese encephalitis immunity and Zika vaccine responses. One entry per CDR3 protein, called by TCRdb with MiXCR from the 5' RACE reads. The table records a few hundred distinct CDR3 sequences, under 9.5% of them present only once. Peptide pools at about 1 ug/mL each stimulated CFSE-labeled PBMCs over a roughly 6-day culture. The sort collected unfixed, live, CD56-CD19-CD16-CD3+CD4+ CFSE-low proliferating CD4 T cells. The sample was antigen-activated CD4+ T cells from blood, cultured, taken during a Zika inactivated vaccine study. The receptors were sampled from an adult woman who received an inactivated Zika virus vaccine.

This clonotype counts as medium-sized. The chain carries TRBV12-5 and TRBJ2-4; D not certain. The germline V and J ends were trimmed by 1 base and 0 bases, with 16 bases remaining between them. Looked up from germline, CDR1 is LGHNT and CDR2 is FRNRAP. The CDR3 sequence is 18 residues long. CDR3 region: CASGLGYGGILAKNIQYF. The DNA of the CDR3 is TGTGCTAGTGGTTTGGGTTACGGCGGCATCTTAGCCAAAAACATTCAGTACTTC.

This clonotype came up a few times. This chain uses TRBV19 with TRBJ2-1, with a tentative D call TRBD2 (6 bases). The CDR3 sequence is 14 residues long. The V and J ends lost 0 bases and 4 bases respectively, with 7 bases between them. Germline V lookup: CDR1 LNHDA, CDR2 SQIVND (reference sequence). DNA for the CDR3: TGTGCCAGTAGTATAGATGCGGGGTACAATGAGCAGTTCTTC. It encodes CASSIDAGYNEQFF.

This clonotype qualifies as medium-sized. This chain uses TRBV28 with TRBJ2-7; TRBD1 matches 8 bases. Germline CDR1 MDHEN, CDR2 SYDVKM. V lost 4 bases, J lost 2 bases, and 7 bases stayed unmatched. The CDR3 is 15 residues long. The CDR3 loop is CASSSATGATYEQYF. CDR3 nucleotides: TGTGCCAGCAGTTCCGCGACAGGGGCAACCTACGAGCAGTACTTC.

By share, this clonotype counts as large. The chain has TRBV28 and TRBJ1-4; 8 nucleotides line up with TRBD1. This CDR3 is 14 amino acids long. After removal of 6 bases from V and 8 bases from J, the junction contained 8 bases not matched to a gene. The V gene's germline CDR1 is MDHEN and CDR2 SYDVKM. CDR3 protein: CASRQGGEVEKLFF. The DNA of the CDR3 is TGTGCCAGCAGACAGGGGGGGGAGGTAGAAAAACTGTTTTTT.

By sample fraction, this clonotype is large. This sequence joins TRBV28 and TRBJ1-6, with D unclear. V dropped 6 bases and J dropped 5 bases, with 11 bases sitting between them. The CDR3 runs to 14 residues. Germline lookup yields CDR1 MDHEN and CDR2 SYDVKM. Here the CDR3 reads CASSPSGDNSPLHF. The CDR3 bases are TGTGCCAGCAGCCCTAGTGGCGATAATTCACCCCTCCACTTT.

By sample fraction, this clonotype is large (0.1 to 1%). The DNA for the CDR3 is TGTGCGACGGTGGGATCCAATCAGCCCCAGCATTTT. Encoded protein: CATVGSNQPQHF. The rearrangement joins TRBV28 to TRBJ1-5; the D is unclear. The CDR3 spans 12 residues. In germline, CDR1 is MDHEN, CDR2 SYDVKM.

Only one count was recorded for this clonotype. It differs at one base from a far larger clone, so likely a read error. The rearrangement uses TRBV11-3 and TRBJ2-5, with a possible D match to TRBD2 (6 bases). The germline V gene has CDR1 SGHNT and CDR2 YENEEA. CDR3 length equals 15 residues. The CDR3 bases are TGTGCCAACAGCCCCTTCGGGCAGGAGGGAGAGACCCAGTACTTC. Its protein product is CANSPFGQEGETQYF.

By sample share, this clonotype is large. The rearrangement uses TRBV20-1 and TRBJ1-1; maybe TRBD1 (6 bases). Trimming removed 5 bases from V and 7 bases from J, with 11 bases in between. This CDR3 has 11 amino acids. Per germline, CDR1 DFQATT and CDR2 SNEGSKA (reference sequence). CDR3 bases: TGCAGTGCTGTGGGGGGGCGTGAAGCTTTCTTT. Amino acid sequence: CSAVGGREAFF.

With respect to this clonotype: Because it lacks the conserved phenylalanine or tryptophan at the end, this CDR3 is likely a read error. The limits of the CDR3 on the DNA are not certain, so only TCRdb's listed CDR3 is given. V usage is TRBV2 and J usage is TRBJ2-3; the D call TRBD1 from the table was never checked on the DNA. The CDR3 has 14 amino acids, counting both end residues. CDR1 and CDR2 from the germline V gene are SNHLY and FYNNEI. CDR3 in amino acids: CASRERGVADTQDC.

By share, this clonotype ranks as large. The V gene is TRBV7-9, the J gene TRBJ2-3, with TRBD2 matching 10 bases. The trim removed 5 bases at V and 4 bases at J, leaving 6 bases unmatched. This CDR3 is 15 amino acids long. Per the germline V gene, CDR1 is SEHNR and CDR2 is FQNEAQ (reference sequence). CDR3 region: CASSTGTSDSDTQYF. CDR3 coding DNA: TGTGCCAGCAGCACGGGGACTAGCGATTCAGATACGCAGTATTTT. The full variable domain, in which reference TRBV7-9 and TRBJ2-3 provide the parts outside the CDR3, is DTGVSQNPRHKITKRGQNVTFRCDPISEHNRLYWYRQTLGQGPEFLTYFQNEAQLEKSRLLSDRFSAERPKGSFSTLEIQRTEQGDSAMYLCASSTGTSDSDTQYFGPGTRLTVL.

By frequency in the sample, this clonotype is medium-sized. The chain uses TRBV19 and TRBJ2-3, with TRBD2 matching over 7 bases. The V gene's germline CDR1 is LNHDA and CDR2 SQIVND (reference sequence). The junction had 5 bases not matched to a gene; V was cut back by 4 bases and J by 4 bases. The CDR3 runs to 14 residues. CDR3 in amino acids: CASSTSGLPDTQYF. The CDR3 bases are TGTGCCAGTAGTACTAGCGGCCTGCCAGATACGCAGTATTTT.

This clonotype is classed as hyperexpanded. This chain uses TRBV6-6 with TRBJ1-1; perhaps TRBD1 as D (6 bases). Trimming stripped 5 bases from V and 4 bases from J, with 14 bases between. The CDR3 has 14 amino acids. The germline CDR1 and CDR2 sequences are MNHNY and SVGAGI (reference sequence). The chain's CDR3 is CASSKGRDTTEAFF. DNA of the CDR3: TGTGCCAGCAGTAAGGGACGGGACACCACTGAAGCTTTCTTT.

This clonotype qualifies as medium-sized (0.01 to 0.1%). The chain recombines TRBV28 with TRBJ2-2, with 7 bases matching TRBD2. Trimming removed 8 bases from V and 2 bases from J; junction bases left unmatched: 11. Germline V gene sequence: CDR1 MDHEN, CDR2 SYDVKM. The CDR3 runs to 16 residues. The CDR3 DNA reads TGTGCCAGCCTAGAGTCGGGGGGTAGAAACACCGGGGAGCTGTTTTTT. It specifies CASLESGGRNTGELFF.

This clonotype is labeled as large (0.1 to 1%). The V gene is TRBV28, the J gene TRBJ1-2; 8 bases agree with TRBD1. V shed 8 bases and J 8 bases; nucleotides not matched to a gene: 7. This CDR3 is 12 amino acids long. Germline V gives CDR1 MDHEN, CDR2 SYDVKM. The CDR3 region is CASGLSGGGYTF. CDR3 coding DNA: TGTGCCAGCGGCTTGTCAGGGGGCGGCTACACCTTC.

This clonotype was detected ten times or more. V usage is TRBV6-5 and J usage is TRBJ2-3; 7 bases line up with TRBD2. The CDR3 totals 15 residues. Germline V gene data show CDR1 as MNHEY and CDR2 as SVGAGI. The trim removed 6 bases at V and 2 bases at J, leaving 8 bases unmatched. CDR3 in DNA: TGTGCCAGCAGGGGGGGGGGTCACGACACAGATACGCAGTATTTT. Protein sequence: CASRGGGHDTDTQYF.

By share of the sample, this clonotype is large. The V and J genes are TRBV28 and TRBJ1-1; D call uncertain. The germline CDR1 and CDR2 sequences are MDHEN and SYDVKM. V was pared by 10 bases and J by 9 bases, with 18 bases between. The length of the CDR3 is 12 residues. CDR3 sequence reads: CAILSGGSKAFF. In nucleotides, the CDR3 is TGTGCCATCTTATCAGGAGGATCGAAAGCTTTCTTT.